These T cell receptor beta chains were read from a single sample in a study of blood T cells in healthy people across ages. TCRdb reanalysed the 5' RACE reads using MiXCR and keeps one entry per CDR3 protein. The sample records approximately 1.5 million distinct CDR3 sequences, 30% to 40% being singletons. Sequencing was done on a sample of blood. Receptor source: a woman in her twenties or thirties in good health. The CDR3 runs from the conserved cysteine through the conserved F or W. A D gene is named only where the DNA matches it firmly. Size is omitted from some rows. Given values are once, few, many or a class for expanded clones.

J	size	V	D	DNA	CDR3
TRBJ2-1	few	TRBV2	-	TGTGCCAGCAGCCAAACCCTTATAGGGTACAATGAGCAGTTCTTC	CASSQTLIGYNEQFF
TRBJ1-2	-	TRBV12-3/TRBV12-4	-	TGTGCCAGCCTCCGAACAGGTGGCTACACCTTC	CASLRTGGYTF
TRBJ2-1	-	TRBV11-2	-	TGTGCCTGCAGCTCAGTCTACAATGAGCAGTTCTTC	CACSSVYNEQFF
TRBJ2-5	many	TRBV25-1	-	TGTGCCAGCAGTACCCGATCAGGAGAGACCCAGTACTTC	CASSTRSGETQYF
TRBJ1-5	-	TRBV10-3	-	TGTGCCGCCTCGATAGGTCTCGTCCGTCAGCCCCAGCATTTT	CAASIGLVRQPQHF
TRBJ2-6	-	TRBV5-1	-	TGCGCCAGTACGGGTGGATCTGGGGCCAACGTCCGGACTTTC	CASTGGSGANVRTF
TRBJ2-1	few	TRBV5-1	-	TGCGCCAGCAGCTTGAGACTCTCAATCTACAATGAGCAGTTCTTC	CASSLRLSIYNEQFF
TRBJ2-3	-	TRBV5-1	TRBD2	TGCGCCAGCAGCTTCTCGTGGAATAGCGGGGGGCGATCTAGCACAGATACGCAGTATTTT	CASSFSWNSGGRSSTDTQYF
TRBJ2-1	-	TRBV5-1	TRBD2	TGCGCCAGCAGCTTGGGGGAGGGAGGAGCTGAGCAGTTCTTC	CASSLGEGGAEQFF
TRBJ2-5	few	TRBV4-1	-	TGCGCCAGCAGCCAAGGAGGATGGGGGGGCCAGGAGACCCAGTACTTC	CASSQGGWGGQETQYF
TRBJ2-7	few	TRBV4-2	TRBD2	TGTGCCAGCAGCCAATCGACTAGCGGGAATACCTACGAGCAGTACTTC	CASSQSTSGNTYEQYF